Listed below are T cell receptor beta chains from one sample, sequenced in a study of CD8+CD57+ T cells in acquired aplastic anemia. TCRdb ran MiXCR on the reads and lists one entry per CDR3 protein. The sample has a few hundred thousand distinct CDR3 sequences, 60% to 80% seen once. The sequenced sample was sorted CD4+, CD8+, or CD8+CD57+ T cells (not recorded which) from PBMCs. The receptors here all came from a human donor in good health, serving as a control. Both conserved end residues are part of each CDR3. D genes are given only for firm matches. Clone size appears in some rows only: once, few, many, or a class for an expanded clone.

>TRBD1|TRBJ2-3|TRBV5-5|-
TGTGCCGGCAGCTTTGCGCCAGGGGGAGATACGCAGTATTTT
CAGSFAPGGDTQYF
>TRBD1|TRBJ2-1|TRBV7-2|-
TGTGCCAGCAGCCTTGGGACAGGGCTTTACGAGCAGTACCAGTTCTTC
CASSLGTGLYEQYQFF
>-|TRBJ1-6|TRBV5-1|many
TGCGCCAGCTACGGGACGGGCAGGTCACCCCTCCACTTT
CASYGTGRSPLHF
>-|TRBJ2-3|TRBV7-9|many
TGTGCCAGCAGCATCCTAGGGACAGATACGCAGTATTTT
CASSILGTDTQYF
>TRBD1|TRBJ1-2|TRBV6-5|few
TGTGCCAGCAGTTACGTCGGGCAGGGGGTCAACTATGGCTACACCTTC
CASSYVGQGVNYGYTF
>TRBD2|TRBJ2-7|TRBV10-3|many
TGTGCCATCAGATCCTCGTCTAGCGGGGGAACTTTCTACGAGCAGTACTTC
CAIRSSSSGGTFYEQYF
>TRBD1|TRBJ2-7|TRBV29-1|-
TGCAGCGTTGATGGGACAGGGCTCGAGCAGTACTTC
CSVDGTGLEQYF
>-|TRBJ2-2|TRBV9|many
TGTGCCAGCAGCGTAGCTACGGCCGGGGAGCTGTTTTTT
CASSVATAGELFF
>TRBD2|TRBJ2-1|TRBV24-1|few
TGTGCCACCAGTGATTCCCCCGCAGGACTAGCTAATGAGCAGTTCTTC
CATSDSPAGLANEQFF
>TRBD2|TRBJ2-3|TRBV10-3|-
TGTGCCATCAGGGGGACTAGCATCACAGATATGCAGTATTTT
CAIRGTSITDMQYF
>-|TRBJ2-2|TRBV7-9|-
TGTGCCAGCAGCTTAATGGGGCAGCGACGCCGGCAGCTGTTTTTT
CASSLMGQRRRQLFF
>-|TRBJ1-3|TRBV3-1|many
TGTGCCAGCAGCCAACGTTCATCAGTCACCATATATTTT
CASSQRSSVTIYF
>-|TRBJ1-6|TRBV12-5|-
TGTGCTAGTGGTTTAGAGGGATCACCCCTCCACTTT
CASGLEGSPLHF
>-|TRBJ2-7|TRBV9|-
TGTGCCAGCAGCTGCCAGCGGGTGGGGGTCCACGAGCAGTACTTC
CASSCQRVGVHEQYF
>TRBD1|TRBJ1-2|TRBV20-1|-
TGCAGTGCTCAGGGGGAGAACTATGGCTACACCTTC
CSAQGENYGYTF
>TRBD2|TRBJ2-3|TRBV18|-
TGTGCCAGCTCACCACGTCTTAGCGGGGGGAAAGATACGCAGTATTTT
CASSPRLSGGKDTQYF
>TRBD2|TRBJ2-1|TRBV25-1|-
TGTGCCAGCAGTGAGCCCGCCGCGGGACTAGCGGGAGACGAGCAGTTCTTC
CASSEPAAGLAGDEQFF
>-|TRBJ2-5|TRBV5-1|-
TGTGCCACCAGCAGCGGCGGAGAGCTAGAGACCCAGTACTTC
CATSSGGELETQYF
>-|TRBJ2-1|TRBV7-3|-
TGTGCCAGCAGCCCCGGGGGCCGGGATGAGCAGTTCTTC
CASSPGGRDEQFF
>-|TRBJ1-2|TRBV7-2|-
TGTGCCAGCAGCTTACATAGCGTTTATGGCTACACCTTC
CASSLHSVYGYTF
>TRBD1|TRBJ1-1|TRBV20-1|-
TGCAGTGCTAGTTCTACCTTGGGACAGGTGAACACTGAAGCTTTCTTT
CSASSTLGQVNTEAFF
>TRBD2|TRBJ2-7|TRBV15|-
TGTGCCACCAGCAGAGATAGGGTAGTAGCGGGGGGTGTCTACGAGCAGTACTTC
CATSRDRVVAGGVYEQYF
>-|TRBJ1-6|TRBV7-2|-
TGTGCCAGCAGCCTAATGGCGGGGGGGAATCAAGAGACCCTCCACTTT
CASSLMAGGNQETLHF
>-|TRBJ2-5|TRBV28|-
TGTGCCAGCAGTCCCCCCGCAGGCGGAGAGACCCAGTACTTC
CASSPPAGGETQYF
>-|TRBJ1-6|TRBV2|many
TGTGCCAGCAGTCTCGTGGGCAGTCACTCACCCCTCCACTTT
CASSLVGSHSPLHF
>-|TRBJ2-7|TRBV7-2|-
TGTGCCAGCGCCGGATCGGGACAAGAGACCCAGTACTTCTTC
CASAGSGQETQYFF
>TRBD2|TRBJ2-1|TRBV2|-
TGTGCCAGCAGTGTACTGCTAGCGGGGGGGCAGAATGAGCAGTGCTTC
CASSVLLAGGQNEQCF
>TRBD2|TRBJ2-1|TRBV12-3/TRBV12-4|-
TGTGCCAGCAGGGACCGGGGGGGGGGCATCAATGAGCAGTTCTTC
CASRDRGGGINEQFF
>-|TRBJ1-1|TRBV12-3/TRBV12-4|-
TGTGCCAGCACCCAGTCGGGAGGGCACCTCTGTGACACTGAAGCTTTCTTT
CASTQSGGHLCDTEAFF
>-|TRBJ2-7|TRBV20-1|-
TGCAGTGCCTCCGGGACGTACTTTTACGAGCAGTACTTC
CSASGTYFYEQYF
>TRBD1|TRBJ2-5|TRBV5-1|many
TGCGCCAGCAGCCTACCTGGACAGGGGGCTGGTGTGACCCAGTACTTC
CASSLPGQGAGVTQYF
>-|TRBJ1-4|TRBV9|-
TGTGCCAGCAGCGTAGAAGGGGATAATGAAAAACTGTTTTTT
CASSVEGDNEKLFF
>-|TRBJ2-5|TRBV7-3|-
TGTGCCAGCCGCGAGGGACGCCGCCAAGAGACCCAGTACTTC
CASREGRRQETQYF